This section outlines one T cell receptor (beta chain) sequence together with its context. This clone has only one observation. The antigen this receptor binds is unknown. Base qualities are not provided; no much larger clone lies one nucleotide away. Trimming removed 4 bases from V and 4 bases from J; the gene matches leave 6 bases unexplained. The CDR3 runs 15 residues from the cysteine to the phenylalanine. The only DNA kept is the CDR3, 45 bases in frame from the first base. Reading the germline V gene gives CDR1 SGHRS and CDR2 YFSETQ. These data come from a study of CD8+ T cells in alopecia areata listed by TCRdb under 2018. For the wider study: In both human patients and the C3H/HeJ mouse model, the study applied high-throughput TCRbeta sequencing to look at T cell clonal expansion in alopecia areata. immunoSEQ multiplex PCR using 35 Vbeta forward primers and 13 Jbeta reverse primers was used to amplify TCRbeta CDR3 regions. RNA was extracted with the PAXgene miRNA kit for fixed scalp, the miRNeasy kit for PBMCs, and the RNeasy kit for mouse skin. Scalp clonality was compared among normal scalp (n=4), patchy alopecia areata scalp (n=8), and alopecia totalis/universalis scalp (n=8). On the human side, TCRbeta sequencing was run on scalp tissue and on sorted CD4+ and CD8+ peripheral blood T cells from healthy controls and from alopecia areata patients with either patchy or totalis/universalis disease. The paper's findings and limits, for the study overall: Compared with normal scalp, lesional scalp had higher clonality and more expanded CD8+ clones, particularly in alopecia totalis/universalis, a pattern that suggests antigenic drive. Scalp TCR repertoire analysis is complicated because resident alphabeta T cells in normal human skin are also sequenced, whereas mouse skin is dominated by gammadelta T cells. TCR sequences shared between patients were less clear than in mice, possibly partly because of HLA diversity in the patient population.

PBMCs were separated by density centrifugation and stained for CD3, CD4 and CD8, after which CD4+ and CD8+ T cells were sorted on a FACSAria. Scalp biopsies and blood samples were provided by unaffected controls. Libraries were made using the immunoSEQ multiplex PCR assay. To provide template for TCR sequencing, every sample had RNA extracted and reverse transcribed into cDNA. SuperScript III was used for first-strand cDNA synthesis, primed with a 2:1 mix of oligo-dT and random hexamers. A synthetic immune receptor repertoire was used to measure amplification bias, and any remaining bias was corrected computationally. In the original analysis: After raw reads were preprocessed to remove errors, the CDR3 was defined following IMGT conventions as running from the conserved cysteine to phenylalanine. To get clonality, Shannon entropy was normalized by log2 of the number of productive unique TCRs and the result was subtracted from 1. Whether scalp clones were CD4 or CD8 was inferred by matching scalp TCRbeta sequences against CD4 and CD8 repertoires sorted from blood. The table comes from immuneACCESS by way of TCRdb, which keeps in-frame sequences with V and J called. Part of the clones is missing from these tables; in studies checked, under half for an unresolved V gene and the rest for unknown reasons. Clonal size and the V and J genes are those of that table, whereas D and trimming came from the DNA. Present in this sample are roughly 120,000 clones, roughly 69% of which were seen just once. The ten top clones hold about 3% of the sample.

The V and J genes are TRBV5-1 and TRBJ2-3; 10 bases in the junction line up with TRBD2. The sample was CD4+ T cells sorted from blood. The TCR originated in a human donor in good health. The nucleotide sequence is TGCGCCAGCAGCGCGAGAGCGGGGGGGTCAGATACGCAGTATTTT. This is translated as CASSARAGGSDTQYF.